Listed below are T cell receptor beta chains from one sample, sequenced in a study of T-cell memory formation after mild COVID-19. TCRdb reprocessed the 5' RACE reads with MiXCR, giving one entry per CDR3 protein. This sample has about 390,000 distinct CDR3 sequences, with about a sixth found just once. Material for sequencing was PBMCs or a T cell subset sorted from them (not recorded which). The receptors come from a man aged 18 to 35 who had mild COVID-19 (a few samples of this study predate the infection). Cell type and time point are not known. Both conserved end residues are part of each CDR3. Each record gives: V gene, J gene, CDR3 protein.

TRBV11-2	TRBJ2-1	CASSLGPGQSYNEQFF
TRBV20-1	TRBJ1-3	CSARAAISGNTIYF
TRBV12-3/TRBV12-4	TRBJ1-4	CASSSTTGAREKLFF
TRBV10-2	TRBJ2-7	CASMTTGGTYEQYF
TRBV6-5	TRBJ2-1	CASIGTAHNEQFF
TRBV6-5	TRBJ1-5	CASSPFPFQPQHF
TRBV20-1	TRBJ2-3	CSAMTVGGLDTQYF
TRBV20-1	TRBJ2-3	CSARDGGSTDTQYF
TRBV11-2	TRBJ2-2	CASSLAYGTTSGRSNTGELFF
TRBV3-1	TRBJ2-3	CASSQDRDRASDTQYF
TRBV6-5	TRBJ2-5	CASSPSTDLQETQYF
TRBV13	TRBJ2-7	CASTPGRGEQYF
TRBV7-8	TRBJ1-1	CASSWFRDRPLNTEAFF
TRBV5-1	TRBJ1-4	CASSPSTNEKLFF
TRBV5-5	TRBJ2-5	CASRMAHEGAWETQYF
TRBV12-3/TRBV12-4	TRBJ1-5	CASSFGRGQPQHF
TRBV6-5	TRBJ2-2	CASSPQRGTNTGELFF
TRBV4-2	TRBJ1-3	CASSQEGGGSGNTIYF
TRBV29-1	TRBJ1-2	CSVRARGYGYTF
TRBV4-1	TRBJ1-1	CASSQVSRNTEAFF
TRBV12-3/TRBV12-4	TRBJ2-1	CASSLRDGTYNEQFF
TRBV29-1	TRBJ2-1	CSVVPRGDEQFF
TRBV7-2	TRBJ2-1	CASSLGAGQGLREQFF
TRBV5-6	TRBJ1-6	CASSLGGLNNSPLHF
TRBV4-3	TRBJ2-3	CASSQGKGHVPDTQYF
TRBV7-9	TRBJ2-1	CASSLGTSGGAGDEQFF
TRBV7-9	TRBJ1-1	CASSPKGRWEAFF
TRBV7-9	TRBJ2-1	CASSSEDRQFF
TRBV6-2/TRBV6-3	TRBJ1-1	CASTQGQVNTEAFF
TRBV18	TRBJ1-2	CASSPEINYGYTF
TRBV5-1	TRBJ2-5	CASRPTFGETQYF
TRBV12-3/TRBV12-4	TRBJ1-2	CASGDRGPFDGYTF
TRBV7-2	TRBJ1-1	CASSSRTLGMNTEAFF
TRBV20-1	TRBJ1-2	CSARDIPRQGAFVSGYTF
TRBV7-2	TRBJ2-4	CASSLGLQGENIQYF
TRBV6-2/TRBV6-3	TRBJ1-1	CASRTPFTGNTEAFF
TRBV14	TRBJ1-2	CASSQVVRGDDYGYTF
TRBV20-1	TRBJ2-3	CSARDPNPLSTDTQYF
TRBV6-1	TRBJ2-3	CASRWGAGDTQYF
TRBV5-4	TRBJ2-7	CASSPSGGAGIYEQYF
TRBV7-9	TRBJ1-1	CASSRWEGPTEAFF
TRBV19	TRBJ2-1	CASQRTPSSYNEQFF
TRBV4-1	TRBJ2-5	CASSQEGGSWETQYF
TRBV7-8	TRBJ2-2	CASSPGDRAPNTGELFF
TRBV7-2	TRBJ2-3	CASSLNADTQYF
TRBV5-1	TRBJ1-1	CASRGPSFTEAFF
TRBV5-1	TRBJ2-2	CASSSPGQTGELFF
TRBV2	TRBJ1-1	CASSAEMNTEAFF
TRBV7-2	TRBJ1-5	CASRPTGMFNQPQHF
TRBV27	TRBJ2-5	CASSATSGGMETQYF
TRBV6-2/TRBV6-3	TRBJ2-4	CASRSTAKNIQYF
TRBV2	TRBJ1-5	CASSTGQGQPQHF
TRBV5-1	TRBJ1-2	CASSLGTGVRGYTF